The clone carrying this TCR beta chain was seen many times. The antigen is undetermined. The CDR3 sequence is 14 residues long. The germline V gene encodes CDR1 SGHNT and CDR2 YYREEE (reference sequence). With 3 bases removed from V and 1 base from J, the gap between germline ends came to 9 bases. This sample is part of a study of identical twins. Whole-study findings and limits: The more abundant beta clonotypes in cord blood had fewer insertions, and memory repertoires did not show this.

In every case, the donor was a healthy Caucasian. The cDNA had a unique molecular identifier and a template-switch universal primer site. Each CDR3 protein is one row after TCRdb ran MiXCR on the 5' RACE reads. The sample shows about 150,000 distinct CDR3 sequences, approximately 4% of them seen only once. Material: memory T cells sorted from blood. The sequence derives from a man between 18 and 35 years old in good health. The chain joins TRBV5-4 to TRBJ2-3; D not certain. CDR3 bases: TGTGCCAGCAGCTCTGATCAAGGCACAGATACGCAGTATTTT. This encodes CASSSDQGTDTQYF. The whole variable domain, remainder taken from reference TRBV5-4 and TRBJ2-3, is ETGVTQSPTHLIKTRGQQVTLRCSSQSGHNTVSWYQQALGQGPQFIFQYYREEENGRGNFPPRFSGLQFPNYSSELNVNALELDDSALYLCASSSDQGTDTQYFGPGTRLTVL.